These 4 T cell receptor beta chains were sequenced from one sample in a study of early T cells in non-severe SARS-CoV-2 infection. From the 5' RACE reads, TCRdb called clonotypes with MiXCR, one entry per CDR3 protein. The data show around 60,000 distinct CDR3 sequences, around 13% seen once. Sequenced: whole blood. The receptors shown here come from an adult who was a healthcare worker with PCR-confirmed SARS-CoV-2 infection or an uninfected control (not recorded which).

The chain uses TRBV5-4 and TRBJ2-3; 8 bases are shared with TRBD2. Germline V CDR1 and CDR2: SGHNT, YYREEE (reference sequence). Trimming removed 4 bases from V and 1 base from J; junction bases left unmatched: 8. The length of the CDR3 is 16 residues. DNA of the CDR3: TGTGCCAGCAGCACCACGGGGGGGTCCCGCACAGATACGCAGTATTTT. Protein: CASSTTGGSRTDTQYF.

The V call is TRBV5-6, the J call TRBJ1-2, with 8 bases identical to TRBD1. With 0 bases clipped from V and 6 bases from J, the junction kept 7 bases outside the gene matches. Germline assignment: CDR1 SGHDT and CDR2 YYEEEE. The CDR3 has 15 amino acids. This chain's CDR3 is CASSLGHRGTDGYTF. The DNA of the CDR3 is TGTGCCAGCAGCTTGGGCCACAGGGGGACGGATGGCTACACCTTC.

This clonotype was seen ten or more times. The chain has TRBV10-3 and TRBJ1-5; the D is unclear. V was cut by 4 bases and J by 10 bases, with 14 bases left in between. Germline CDR1 is ENHRY and CDR2 is SYGVKD. The CDR3 is 13 residues long. CDR3 nucleotides: TGTGCCATCAGTGCAGACGGCCTCGGACCCCAGCATTTT. This encodes CAISADGLGPQHF.

This clonotype was seen many times. This rearrangement joins TRBV5-4 to TRBJ2-1; 12 nucleotides line up with TRBD2. Germline V gene data show CDR1 as SGHNT and CDR2 as YYREEE (reference sequence). V was pared by 1 base and J by 7 bases, with 18 bases of the junction left unmatched. The CDR3 runs 20 residues. The CDR3 loop reads CASSLPFGAASGGASNEQFF. In DNA form, the CDR3 reads TGTGCCAGCAGCTTGCCTTTTGGGGCGGCTAGCGGGGGGGCATCGAATGAGCAGTTCTTC.